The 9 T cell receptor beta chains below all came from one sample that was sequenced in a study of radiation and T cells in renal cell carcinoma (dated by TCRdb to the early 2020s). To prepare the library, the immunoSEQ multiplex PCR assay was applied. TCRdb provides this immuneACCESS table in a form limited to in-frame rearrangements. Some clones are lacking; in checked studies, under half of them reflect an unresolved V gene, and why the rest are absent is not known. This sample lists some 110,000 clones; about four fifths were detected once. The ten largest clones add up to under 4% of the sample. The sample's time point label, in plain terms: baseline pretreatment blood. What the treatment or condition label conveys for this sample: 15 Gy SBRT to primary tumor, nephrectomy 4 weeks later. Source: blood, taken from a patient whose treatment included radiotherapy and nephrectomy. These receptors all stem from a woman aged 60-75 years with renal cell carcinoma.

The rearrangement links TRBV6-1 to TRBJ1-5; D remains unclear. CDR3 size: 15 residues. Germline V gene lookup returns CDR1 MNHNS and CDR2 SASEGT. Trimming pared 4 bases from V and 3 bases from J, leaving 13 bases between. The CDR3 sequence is CASSVGDTLNQPQHF. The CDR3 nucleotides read TGTGCCAGCAGTGTAGGAGACACCCTCAATCAGCCCCAGCATTTT.

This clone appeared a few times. The CDR3 protein is CASSPGPTSGNTIYF. CDR3 bases: TGCGCCAGCAGCCCGGGGCCGACCTCTGGAAACACCATATATTTT. V gene TRBV4-1 combines with J gene TRBJ1-3; D perhaps matches TRBD1 (5 bases). The germline V and J ends were trimmed by 4 bases and 0 bases, with 10 bases remaining between them. CDR3 length: 15 residues. In germline, CDR1 is MGHRA, CDR2 YSYEKL.

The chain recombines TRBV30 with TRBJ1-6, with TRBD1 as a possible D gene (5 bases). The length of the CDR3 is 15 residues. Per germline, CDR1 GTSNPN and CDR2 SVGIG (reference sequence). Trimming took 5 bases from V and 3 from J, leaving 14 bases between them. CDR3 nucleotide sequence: TGTGCCTGGGGACTCACAGGAGTCTATAATTCACCCCTCCACTTT. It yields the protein CAWGLTGVYNSPLHF.

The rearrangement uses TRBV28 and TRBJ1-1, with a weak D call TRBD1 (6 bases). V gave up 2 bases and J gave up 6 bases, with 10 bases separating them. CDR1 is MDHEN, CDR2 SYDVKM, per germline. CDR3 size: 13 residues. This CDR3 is CASSLIPGAEAFF. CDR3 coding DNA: TGTGCCAGCAGTTTAATCCCAGGGGCTGAAGCTTTCTTT.

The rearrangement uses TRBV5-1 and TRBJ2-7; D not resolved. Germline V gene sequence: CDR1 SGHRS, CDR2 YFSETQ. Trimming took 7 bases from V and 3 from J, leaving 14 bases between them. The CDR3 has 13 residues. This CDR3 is CASSPADYYEQYF. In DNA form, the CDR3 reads TGCGCCAGCTCCCCGGCGGATTACTACGAGCAGTACTTC.

CDR3 sequence: CASSEGAVTEAFF. In nucleotides, the CDR3 is TGTGCCAGCAGCGAGGGGGCAGTGACTGAAGCTTTCTTT. J is TRBJ1-1 and V is TRBV13; 7 positions match TRBD1. This CDR3 has 13 residues. Per the germline V gene, CDR1 is PRHDT and CDR2 is FYEKMQ (reference sequence). Unmatched junction bases numbered 5, after V lost 5 bases and J lost 5 bases.

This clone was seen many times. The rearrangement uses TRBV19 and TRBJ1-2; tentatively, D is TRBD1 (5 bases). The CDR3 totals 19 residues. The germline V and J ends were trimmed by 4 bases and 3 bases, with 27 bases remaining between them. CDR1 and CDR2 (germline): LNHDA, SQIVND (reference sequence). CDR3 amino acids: CASSTNRELDNPFDYGYTF. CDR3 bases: TGTGCCAGTAGTACCAATCGGGAATTGGACAACCCGTTCGACTATGGCTACACCTTC.

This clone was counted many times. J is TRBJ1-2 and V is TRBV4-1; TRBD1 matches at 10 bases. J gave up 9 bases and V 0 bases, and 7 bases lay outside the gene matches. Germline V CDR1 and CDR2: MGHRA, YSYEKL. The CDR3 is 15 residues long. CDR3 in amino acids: CASSQDRTGGGSYTF. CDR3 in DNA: TGCGCCAGCAGCCAAGACAGGACAGGGGGTGGAAGCTACACCTTC.

The CDR3 DNA reads TGTGCCAGCAGCCGGGACGGCTCCTACAATGAGCAGTTCTTC. Translating gives CASSRDGSYNEQFF. The gene calls are TRBV6-5 and TRBJ2-1; possibly TRBD1 or TRBD2 for D (5 bases each). The CDR3 length is 14 residues. Deletions cut 6 bases from V and 0 bases from J, with 9 bases between. Germline assignment: CDR1 MNHEY and CDR2 SVGAGI.